Reported below is one T cell receptor (beta chain). Repertoires were generated with immunoSEQ multiplex PCR, while TCRdb's copy carries only in-frame clones and drops some. The sample consists of more than 10,000 clones, roughly a third of them appearing once. The CDR3 has 15 amino acids. V was pared by 4 bases and J by 5 bases, with 8 bases of the junction left unmatched. From germline, CDR1 is MGHRA and CDR2 YSYEKL. This record belongs to a study of graft-versus-host responses after intestinal transplantation. This chain links TRBV4-1 with TRBJ1-1, with 9 nucleotides matching TRBD1. The source was alloreactive CD4+ T cells from a mixed lymphocyte reaction culture, collected before transplantation. Regarding subset: CFSE-low proliferating T cells sorted from approximately 6-day pre-transplant mixed lymphocyte reaction (GvH or HvG direction). The sequence was obtained from a human patient who was an organ donor for intestinal transplantation. The CDR3 sequence: CASSRTGTGYTEAFF. CDR3 nucleotide sequence: TGCGCCAGCAGCCGCACCGGGACAGGGTATACTGAAGCTTTCTTT.